This T cell receptor beta chain was observed in a study of CD8+ T cells in alopecia areata. Study in general: After 6 to 18 months of tofacitinib, follow-up continued 6 months off drug. Regarding the study as a whole: As there was one nonresponder, how baseline CD8+ expansion relates to response remains uncertain.

Treatment of the sample: oral pan-JAK inhibitor, 5-10 mg twice daily. From PBMCs, CD4+ and CD8+ T cells were sorted. Germline values: CDR1 MGHDK, CDR2 SYGVNS. Trimming at V came to 4 bases and at J to 4 bases, leaving 6 bases not matched to a gene. The CDR3 loop spans 14 amino acids. RNA was isolated and reverse transcribed to cDNA, the sequencing template. Profiled with immunoSEQ multiplex PCR; TCRdb holds only in-frame clones, not every one. The sample contains roughly 220,000 clones, 66% of which appear only once. About this clone: Antigen specificity is unknown.

This TCR derives from a human donor with alopecia areata. Sample: CD4+ T cells sorted from blood, taken at week 44, from a patient treated with tofacitinib. This chain connects TRBV25-1 to TRBJ1-2; 7 bases map to TRBD1. This CDR3 reads CASSVLGTAYGYTF. The CDR3 DNA sequence: TGTGCCAGCAGTGTCCTCGGGACAGCCTATGGCTACACCTTC.